This T cell receptor (beta chain) was recorded in a study of breast tumors, draining lymph nodes, adjacent tissues. Study findings and constraints: The lymph node origin of tumor T cells was framed as consistent with a hypothesis, not demonstrated. Compared with lymph nodes, tumors were less diverse; compared with nontumor tissue, more.

The CDR3 totals 15 residues. V lost 4 bases and J lost 3; bases outside the gene matches: 8. Germline loops: CDR1 MRHNA, CDR2 SNTAGT. On this clonotype itself: The antigen is unknown. Since a much larger clone is just one base distant, this may be a read error. Likely a read error: the CDR3 ends without its conserved phenylalanine or tryptophan.

TCRdb used MiXCR to reprocess the multiplex PCR reads, holding one entry per CDR3 protein. The sample yields roughly 260,000 distinct CDR3 sequences, 30% seen once. Breast cancer patients provided tissue from their axillary draining lymph nodes. This rearrangement joins TRBV6-4 to TRBJ2-7; 8 bases align to TRBD1. The sequence came from a female donor with breast cancer. Some clones in this sample may be carry-over from other donors' samples. Sequencing used axillary lymph node tissue. The DNA of the CDR3 is TGTGCCAGCAGTGCCCCGACAGGGGATAACTACGAGCAGTACTAC. Translating gives CASSAPTGDNYEQYY.